A selection of T cell receptor beta chains follows, all from one sample in a study of blood T cells in healthy people across ages. TCRdb itself ran the 5' RACE reads through MiXCR, one entry per CDR3 protein. The table records 650,000 to 800,000 distinct CDR3 sequences, 44% of them present only once. Sequencing used blood. These receptors all stem from a man aged 55-75 years in good health. Each CDR3 is given with its conserved first and last residue. The order of the fields is D gene, J gene, clone size, V gene, CDR3 DNA, CDR3 protein. D genes are given only for firm matches. For some rows the clone size is stated as once, few or many, or as a class when expanded; others skip it.

D: NA; J: TRBJ2-7; size: once; V: TRBV5-1; DNA: TGCGCCAGCAGCCCGGACAATGCCTACGAGCAGTACTTC; CDR3: CASSPDNAYEQYF
D: TRBD1; J: TRBJ1-5; size: NA; V: TRBV7-2; DNA: TGTGCCAGCAGCTTAGGAACAGGGGGGGGGAGCAATCAGCCCCAGCATTTT; CDR3: CASSLGTGGGSNQPQHF
D: NA; J: TRBJ2-3; size: NA; V: TRBV18; DNA: TGTGCCAGCTCACCAACTGGACTCCAGCGGAGCACAGATACGCAGTATTTT; CDR3: CASSPTGLQRSTDTQYF
D: TRBD1; J: TRBJ1-4; size: NA; V: TRBV7-9; DNA: TGTGCCAGCAGCAGCACGTCCCGGGACAGGGTTGCTAATGAAAAACTGTTTTTT; CDR3: CASSSTSRDRVANEKLFF
D: NA; J: TRBJ1-3; size: NA; V: TRBV12-3/TRBV12-4; DNA: TGTGCCAGCAGTTTCTCTGGAAACACCATATATTTT; CDR3: CASSFSGNTIYF
D: NA; J: TRBJ2-7; size: few; V: TRBV15; DNA: TGTGCCACCAGCAGAGATCTGGGCACCTCCTACGAGCAGTACTTC; CDR3: CATSRDLGTSYEQYF
D: TRBD2; J: TRBJ2-7; size: NA; V: TRBV20-1; DNA: TGCAGTGCGTCTAGCGGGGGGGACTCCTACGAGCAGTACTTC; CDR3: CSASSGGDSYEQYF
D: NA; J: TRBJ2-3; size: NA; V: TRBV2; DNA: TGTGCCAGCAGTGAGGGTCGGGGCAGCACAGATACGCAGTATTTT; CDR3: CASSEGRGSTDTQYF
D: NA; J: TRBJ2-7; size: NA; V: TRBV29-1; DNA: TGCAGCGTTACCTCGGGACGGCGTTTGGGTGAGCAGTACTTC; CDR3: CSVTSGRRLGEQYF
D: NA; J: TRBJ2-6; size: NA; V: TRBV18; DNA: TGTGCCAGCTCGCCCCAGGACATTGCCTCTGGGGCCAACGTCCTGACTTTC; CDR3: CASSPQDIASGANVLTF
D: NA; J: TRBJ1-1; size: NA; V: TRBV6-2/TRBV6-3; DNA: TGTGCCAGCAGTTACAGGTCGGGGGCATATGAAGCTTTCTTT; CDR3: CASSYRSGAYEAFF
D: TRBD1; J: TRBJ2-1; size: NA; V: TRBV4-3; DNA: TGCGCCAGCAGCCAAGATAAGACAGGGGGTAGCTACGAGCAGTTCTTC; CDR3: CASSQDKTGGSYEQFF
D: NA; J: TRBJ2-3; size: NA; V: TRBV11-3; DNA: TGTGCCAGCAGCTTGGAGCCCGGCCTCTCCCGTGTCACAGATACGCAGTATTTT; CDR3: CASSLEPGLSRVTDTQYF
D: NA; J: TRBJ2-3; size: few; V: TRBV5-1; DNA: TGCGCCAGCAGCTTGGGTTTCACAGATACGCAGTATTTT; CDR3: CASSLGFTDTQYF
D: NA; J: TRBJ2-7; size: NA; V: TRBV20-1; DNA: TGCAGTGCTGCCGATCAATCCTACGAGCAGTACTTC; CDR3: CSAADQSYEQYF
D: NA; J: TRBJ1-2; size: few; V: TRBV4-3; DNA: TGCGCCAGCAGCCAAGATTATGACAGCTCCGACTATGGCTACACCTTC; CDR3: CASSQDYDSSDYGYTF
D: NA; J: TRBJ2-5; size: NA; V: TRBV18; DNA: TGTGCCAGCTCACTCCACATCAGGGAGACCCAGTACTTC; CDR3: CASSLHIRETQYF
D: TRBD2; J: TRBJ2-1; size: NA; V: TRBV27; DNA: TGTGCCAGCAGTTTAGACGAGCGGGGTTCAAATGAGCAGTTCTTC; CDR3: CASSLDERGSNEQFF
D: NA; J: TRBJ1-6; size: few; V: TRBV20-1; DNA: TGCAGTGCAGTAGGGAGTTGGGTTCGGGATTCACCCCTCCACTTT; CDR3: CSAVGSWVRDSPLHF
D: NA; J: TRBJ2-7; size: NA; V: TRBV20-1; DNA: TGCAGTGCTAGGGGAAACTATAATGAGCAGTACTTC; CDR3: CSARGNYNEQYF
D: NA; J: TRBJ1-1; size: few; V: TRBV7-2; DNA: TGTGCCAGCAGCCATGCGGTAACCCTTCGCAACACTGAAGCTTTCTTT; CDR3: CASSHAVTLRNTEAFF
D: TRBD2; J: TRBJ2-3; size: NA; V: TRBV5-1; DNA: TGCGCCAGCAGCTTGTTCACGGGGGGTGCAGATACGCAGTATTTT; CDR3: CASSLFTGGADTQYF
D: TRBD1; J: TRBJ2-3; size: NA; V: TRBV5-5; DNA: TGTGCCAGCAGCGTAACAGGGGGCTCTAGCACAGATACGCAGTATTTT; CDR3: CASSVTGGSSTDTQYF
D: NA; J: TRBJ2-2; size: NA; V: TRBV7-9; DNA: TGTGCCAGCAGTCCAGGGCAGGGGGGGCCTGCCGGGGAGCTGTTTTTT; CDR3: CASSPGQGGPAGELFF
D: NA; J: TRBJ2-1; size: few; V: TRBV18; DNA: TGTGCCAGCTCACCATACTCGGTGAATGAGCAGTTCTTC; CDR3: CASSPYSVNEQFF
D: TRBD1; J: TRBJ2-5; size: NA; V: TRBV27; DNA: TGTGCCAGCAGTAACCGGGACAGTTACAATGAGCAGTACTTC; CDR3: CASSNRDSYNEQYF
D: NA; J: TRBJ2-7; size: NA; V: TRBV12-3/TRBV12-4; DNA: TGTGCCAGCAGTGCACAAGAGGACAGTTACTACGAGCAGTACTTC; CDR3: CASSAQEDSYYEQYF
D: NA; J: TRBJ2-7; size: NA; V: TRBV7-2; DNA: TGTGCCAGCGGGGGATACTTCTACGAGCAGTACTTC; CDR3: CASGGYFYEQYF
D: NA; J: TRBJ1-2; size: NA; V: TRBV28; DNA: TGTGCCAGCAGTTTCTACAGAGCTCGAAATCTTAACTATGGCTACACCTTC; CDR3: CASSFYRARNLNYGYTF
D: NA; J: TRBJ2-2; size: NA; V: TRBV9; DNA: TGTGCCAGCAGCGTAGTGGGAAGCCGGGGGAGAGGTACCGGGGAGCTGTTTTTT; CDR3: CASSVVGSRGRGTGELFF
D: NA; J: TRBJ2-5; size: NA; V: TRBV10-3; DNA: TGTGCCATCAGCCCAGGGGCACGGGAGACCCAGTACTTC; CDR3: CAISPGARETQYF
D: NA; J: TRBJ2-4; size: once; V: TRBV27; DNA: TGTGCCAGCAGTTTCCGAGCAGGGTTAGGCAAAAACATTCAGTACTTC; CDR3: CASSFRAGLGKNIQYF
D: TRBD1; J: TRBJ1-2; size: NA; V: TRBV3-1; DNA: TGTGCCAGCAGCCTAACCTCGGTGGACAGGGAGGGTGGCTACACCTTC; CDR3: CASSLTSVDREGGYTF
D: TRBD2; J: TRBJ2-4; size: few; V: TRBV28; DNA: TGTGCCAGCAGTCGGACCTCGACTAGCGGGGGCAAAAACATTCAGTACTTC; CDR3: CASSRTSTSGGKNIQYF
D: TRBD2; J: TRBJ2-5; size: few; V: TRBV18; DNA: TGTGCCAGCTCAACTCGGGGGGTACAAGAGACCCAGTACTTC; CDR3: CASSTRGVQETQYF
D: NA; J: TRBJ2-1; size: few; V: TRBV20-1; DNA: TGCAGTGCTCCTAACGGACAGACTGGGTTGAATGAGCAGTTCTTC; CDR3: CSAPNGQTGLNEQFF
D: TRBD1; J: TRBJ1-2; size: NA; V: TRBV4-2; DNA: TGTGCCAGCAGCCAAGCGGGACAGGGCGGTGGCTACACCTTC; CDR3: CASSQAGQGGGYTF
D: NA; J: TRBJ1-2; size: NA; V: TRBV7-9; DNA: TGTGTCAGCAGCTTCGCCGGGGCTGAAAACTATGGCTACACCTTC; CDR3: CVSSFAGAENYGYTF
D: TRBD1; J: TRBJ2-7; size: few; V: TRBV2; DNA: TGTGCCAGCAAAGGACAGGGGCCGATCTCCTACGAGCAGTACTTC; CDR3: CASKGQGPISYEQYF
D: NA; J: TRBJ2-3; size: NA; V: TRBV6-2/TRBV6-3; DNA: TGTGCCAGCAGTTACGGTATAGGTCTGGACACAGATACGCAGTATTTT; CDR3: CASSYGIGLDTDTQYF
D: TRBD1; J: TRBJ2-5; size: few; V: TRBV7-2; DNA: TGTGCCAGCAGCTTAGTCTCCGGGACAGGGGGGGAGACCCAGTACTTC; CDR3: CASSLVSGTGGETQYF
D: NA; J: TRBJ2-7; size: NA; V: TRBV20-1; DNA: TGCAGTGCTAGCACCAATGCCTACGAGCAGTACTTC; CDR3: CSASTNAYEQYF
D: TRBD1; J: TRBJ1-2; size: many; V: TRBV25-1; DNA: TGTGCCAGCAAGGGACAGGGGCTTTACTATGGCTACACCTTC; CDR3: CASKGQGLYYGYTF
D: TRBD1; J: TRBJ2-7; size: few; V: TRBV5-1; DNA: TGCGCCAGCGGGCCCGGGACAGCTAACTCCTACGAGCAGTACTTC; CDR3: CASGPGTANSYEQYF
D: NA; J: TRBJ1-6; size: NA; V: TRBV7-2; DNA: TGTGCCAGCAGCCCGTTGACAGGTTCACCCCTCCACTTT; CDR3: CASSPLTGSPLHF
D: TRBD1; J: TRBJ2-5; size: NA; V: TRBV12-3/TRBV12-4; DNA: TGTGCCAGCAGTCGCACAGGGGGCTGGGAGACCCAGTACTTC; CDR3: CASSRTGGWETQYF
D: NA; J: TRBJ2-5; size: NA; V: TRBV6-2/TRBV6-3; DNA: TGTGCCAGCAGTTACGACTCCGGGACGGACCTAGAGACCCAGTACTTC; CDR3: CASSYDSGTDLETQYF
D: NA; J: TRBJ2-7; size: NA; V: TRBV4-3; DNA: TGCGCCTGCAGCCAAGATAAAGGGGTTGGTGAGCAGTACTTC; CDR3: CACSQDKGVGEQYF
D: NA; J: TRBJ2-1; size: few; V: TRBV27; DNA: TGTGCCAGCATGGAGAGGGGGTACTACAATGAGCAGTTCTTC; CDR3: CASMERGYYNEQFF
D: TRBD1; J: TRBJ2-5; size: NA; V: TRBV7-2; DNA: TGTGCCAGCAGCCCCGGGACAGGGGTTCGTGGGACCCAGTACTTC; CDR3: CASSPGTGVRGTQYF
D: NA; J: TRBJ1-1; size: NA; V: TRBV4-3; DNA: TGCGCCAGCAGCCCGACTCAATGGAACACTGAAGCTTTCTTT; CDR3: CASSPTQWNTEAFF
D: TRBD1; J: TRBJ1-2; size: NA; V: TRBV4-3; DNA: TGCGCCAGCAGCCAAGTCGATGGGACAGGGGGCCACACCTTC; CDR3: CASSQVDGTGGHTF
D: NA; J: TRBJ2-4; size: NA; V: TRBV20-1; DNA: TGCAGTGCGAGTAACAGGGCGGGAAACATTCAGTACTTC; CDR3: CSASNRAGNIQYF